This T cell receptor (beta chain) was identified during a study of blood T cell repertoires in COVID-19. The assay was immunoSEQ multiplex PCR, and TCRdb's table has in-frame clones only and misses some. The sample contains fewer than 150,000 clones, approximately 85% of which appear only once. Germline CDR1 reads LGHNT; CDR2 reads FRNRAP. V was cut by 0 bases and J by 3 bases, with 9 bases left in between. CDR3 length equals 15 residues. Sequenced material: peripheral blood. The receptor was derived from a human donor in a cohort sampled during active COVID-19. This sequence joins TRBV12-5 and TRBJ2-1; D is perhaps TRBD1 (5 bases). CDR3 nucleotide sequence: TGTGCTAGTGGTTTGGTACAGGAGATCTACAATGAGCAGTTCTTC. It translates to CASGLVQEIYNEQFF.